The sequence of this TCR beta chain was determined in a study of monozygotic twins with inflammatory bowel disease (dated 2019 in TCRdb). Regarding the complete study: In total, some 30 monozygotic twin pairs made up the full study: 19 Danish pairs, all IBD-discordant, plus nine German pairs, of which four were IBD-concordant and five were IBD-discordant. Disease-associated traits were sought mainly through comparisons between IBD patients and their genetically identical healthy co-twins within discordant pairs. Each individual had, on average, about 151 000 unique TCRalpha sequences and 181 000 unique TCRbeta sequences available for analysis. Overall results and qualifications from the work: The analysis was unable to tell different T cell subtypes apart. Compared with healthy twins, IBD patients had fewer clonotypes in common with other individuals, a difference most pronounced in patients showing signs of disease activity. Because patients were on differing immunosuppressive treatments, the repertoires may have picked up extra background noise and inter-individual variability. TCRbeta repertoire diversity, by inverse Simpson index, was decreased in IBD patients compared with their healthy co-twins. Repertoire similarity did not differ between concordant and discordant twins, possibly due to limited statistical power. The results gave no support for a single strong signal or clonotype linked to IBD.

Looking up the germline V gene yields CDR1 SGHTA and CDR2 FQGNSA. From the cysteine through the phenylalanine, the CDR3 covers 15 amino acids. This entry has no DNA. Comment on this clonotype: This receptor's antigen is unknown.

An approximately 2.6 ml peripheral blood sample was drawn into PAXgene tubes per donor and stored at -80°C. Total RNA was isolated from whole blood with the PAXgene blood miRNA kit on an automated QIAcube, without T cell sorting. Peripheral blood from monozygotic twin pairs who were concordant or discordant for inflammatory bowel disease underwent deep TCRalpha and TCRbeta repertoire profiling using unique molecular barcoding. For every twin pair, smoking habits were documented, and each individual was categorised as a current, former or never smoker. The library was built by means of 5' RACE. Each TCR library was prepared from roughly 3.5 ug of total RNA. For each sample, cDNA synthesis was carried out in eight separate reactions using SMARTScribe reverse transcriptase. During cDNA synthesis, template switching was used to introduce unique molecular identifiers that contained a 6-nucleotide sample barcode. TCRalpha and TCRbeta cDNA was amplified by two nested PCRs of approximately 17 and 9 cycles, with bead purification after each PCR. Before amplification, the cDNA was treated with uracil DNA-glycosylase and purified using the QIAquick PCR purification kit. The second PCR added Illumina TruSeq-compatible adapters along with sample-specific barcodes. Library quality and concentration were checked on TapeStation and Qubit, and libraries were pooled at roughly 5 ng each. Sequencing of the pooled libraries was done on an Illumina HiSeq2500 single-index Rapid Run using custom sequencing primers and 2 x 100 bp reads. For the original study's pipeline: PCR and sequencing errors were corrected by UMI-based consensus assembly using MiGEC version 1.2.6. V(D)J alignment, clonotype assembly and CDR3 extraction were performed with MiXCR version 2.1.1. To normalise gene usage, clonotype sharing and MAIT/NKT TCR abundance, the top 1000, 10 000 and 20 000 clonotypes in each sample were analysed. Diversity was computed as the inverse Simpson index with the vegan R package after downsampling to 27 000 UMIs. Paired Mann-Whitney U tests on discordant twin pairs were used, with Benjamini-Hochberg multiple-testing correction. Following TCRdb reprocessing, every CDR3 protein sequence forms one entry, and DNA is not provided. TCRdb's processing, not the authors' own work, is the source of the V and J calls. The table for this sample records roughly 200,000 distinct CDR3 sequences. Of the sample, 6% to 9% is held by the ten largest clones.

The receptor chain draws on TRBV7-2 and TRBJ2-3; checking the TCRdb D call of TRBD2 is not possible without DNA. Material: blood. This clonotype originated in a human donor with ulcerative colitis or Crohn's disease, or a healthy co-twin of an affected twin (not recorded which). The CDR3 loop reads CASSPNLAAQNTQYF.